This TCR beta chain was sequenced during a study of identical twins. Study results and limitations: The degree of excess twin sharing was weaker in beta out-of-frame sequences.

Unique molecular identifiers were present on the cDNA, which also gained a universal primer site by template switching. TCRdb fed the 5' RACE reads into MiXCR, producing one record per CDR3 protein. This sample yields 450,000 or so distinct CDR3 sequences, of which around 14% are seen a single time; about 0.52% belongs to the top ten. This clonotype was seen more than once but under ten times. The antigen is not known. V shed 3 bases and J 1 base; nucleotides not matched to a gene: 7. The CDR3 sequence is 16 residues long. This sample was also put to use in a study of yellow fever vaccine responses in identical twins.

Input material: CD4+ T cells sorted from blood. This clonotype was sampled from a woman under 30 in good health. The V gene is TRBV12-3 or TRBV12-4, the J gene TRBJ2-3, with 7 bases identical to TRBD2. The CDR3 region is CASSFRLAERTDTQYF. The CDR3 DNA sequence: TGTGCCAGCAGTTTTAGGCTAGCGGAACGCACAGATACGCAGTATTTT.